Each of the 26 T cell receptor beta chains below was sequenced from the same sample in a study of cytomegalovirus exposure and HLA in healthy donors. In the PCR, 60 Vbeta and 13 Jbeta primers were used. Libraries were prepared by immunoSEQ multiplex PCR; TCRdb keeps only in-frame clonotypes and omits some of them. The sample yields some 170,000 clones, roughly three quarters seen once. Sequencing was carried out using PBMCs. The receptors originated from a man in his late teens or twenties in good health and CMV-seropositive.

The rearrangement uses TRBV10-3 and TRBJ2-5; TRBD1 might be the D (6 bases). V was clipped by 6 bases and J by 11 bases, with 16 bases between them. This CDR3 spans 12 amino acids. Germline CDR1 is ENHRY and CDR2 is SYGVKD. CDR3 DNA: TGTGCCATCAGCCCGGACAGAGTCAGACAGTACTTC. Translated, it gives CAISPDRVRQYF.

This clone was observed once. J is TRBJ1-4 and V is TRBV19; 11 bases are shared with TRBD1. Germline lookup yields CDR1 LNHDA and CDR2 SQIVND (reference sequence). V trimming: 8 bases; J trimming: 11 bases; junction bases outside the gene matches: 10. This CDR3 spans 14 amino acids. The CDR3 reads CASAGTGGLEKLFF. CDR3 nucleotides: TGTGCCAGTGCCGGGACAGGGGGTCTTGAGAAACTGTTTTTT.

V and J are TRBV4-3 and TRBJ1-1; 8 nucleotides agree with TRBD1. CDR1 and CDR2 (germline): LGHNA, YSLEER. This CDR3 comprises 15 residues. V lost 4 bases to trimming and J lost 1 base; unmatched junction nucleotides: 5. The CDR3 region is CASSPHGTGNTEAFF. In DNA form, the CDR3 reads TGCGCCAGCAGCCCCCACGGGACAGGGAACACTGAAGCTTTCTTT.

This sequence joins TRBV7-9 and TRBJ1-4; tentatively, D is TRBD1 (5 bases). This CDR3 is 15 amino acids long. Trimming removed 6 bases from V and 7 bases from J, with 18 bases in between. Germline V gene sequence: CDR1 SEHNR, CDR2 FQNEAQ (reference sequence). CDR3 protein: CASSSTDTETEKLFF. CDR3 in DNA: TGTGCCAGCAGTTCTACGGACACGGAGACTGAAAAACTGTTTTTT. Combining the CDR3 with reference TRBV7-9 and TRBJ1-4 gives the whole variable domain DTGVSQNPRHKITKRGQNVTFRCDPISEHNRLYWYRQTLGQGPEFLTYFQNEAQLEKSRLLSDRFSAERPKGSFSTLEIQRTEQGDSAMYLCASSSTDTETEKLFFGSGTQLSVL.

The chain carries TRBV18 and TRBJ1-5; maybe TRBD1 (6 bases). The germline V gene encodes CDR1 KGHSH and CDR2 LQKENI. There are 19 residues in the CDR3. V was pared by 2 bases and J by 0 bases, with 20 bases between. The DNA for the CDR3 is TGTGCCAGCTCACCAGAGTTTCAGGGGAGGGGATATAGCAATCAGCCCCAGCATTTT. Protein: CASSPEFQGRGYSNQPQHF. Full variable domain (missing parts from reference TRBV18 and TRBJ1-5): NAGVMQNPRHLVRRRGQEARLRCSPMKGHSHVYWYRQLPEEGLKFMVYLQKENIIDESGMPKERFSAEFPKEGPSILRIQQVVRGDSAAYFCASSPEFQGRGYSNQPQHFGDGTRLSIL.

The CDR3 sequence: CASSQSDRNTEAFF. In DNA, the CDR3 is TGTGCCAGCAGTCAATCGGACAGGAACACTGAAGCTTTCTTT. The chain recombines TRBV6-4 with TRBJ1-1; D may be TRBD1 (6 bases). Germline V lookup: CDR1 MRHNA, CDR2 SNTAGT. This CDR3 has 14 residues. Trimming stripped 5 bases from V and 1 base from J, with 11 bases between.

V is TRBV7-3 and J is TRBJ2-3, with 12 bases identical to TRBD2. The trim removed 5 bases at V and 5 bases at J, leaving 8 bases unmatched. From germline, CDR1 is SGHTA and CDR2 FQGTGA. The CDR3 contains 16 residues. The chain's CDR3 is CASSISSGGAGDTQYF. The CDR3 coding sequence is TGTGCCAGCAGCATATCTAGCGGGGGGGCGGGAGATACGCAGTATTTT. Full variable domain (missing parts from reference TRBV7-3 and TRBJ2-3): GAGVSQTPSNKVTEKGKYVELRCDPISGHTALYWYRQSLGQGPEFLIYFQGTGAADDSGLPNDRFFAVRPEGSVSTLKIQRTERGDSAVYLCASSISSGGAGDTQYFGPGTRLTVL.

V gene TRBV7-8 combines with J gene TRBJ1-1; 7 nucleotides match TRBD1. Trimming cost V 5 bases and J 7 bases; bases outside gene matches: 7. This CDR3 is built from 13 residues. From germline, CDR1 is SGHVS and CDR2 FQNEAQ. The CDR3 bases are TGTGCCAGCAGCCTACAGGGGCCTAATGAAGCTTTCTTT. It yields the protein CASSLQGPNEAFF.

This chain connects TRBV9 to TRBJ2-2; the D gene is possibly TRBD2 (5 bases). Germline V lookup: CDR1 SGDLS, CDR2 YYNGEE. Trimming stripped 2 bases from V and 5 bases from J, with 13 bases between. The CDR3 loop spans 15 amino acids. As DNA, the CDR3 is TGTGCCAGCAGCGTTGGGAGTTTTCGAACCGGGGAGCTGTTTTTT. Protein product: CASSVGSFRTGELFF.

CDR3 in DNA: TGTGCCAGCAGTGAAGCCACGGGTAGCACTGAAGCTTTCTTT. Translating gives CASSEATGSTEAFF. The V gene is TRBV6-1, the J gene TRBJ1-1; D not certain. The CDR3 is 14 amino acids. CDR1 and CDR2 from the germline V gene are MNHNS and SASEGT. V was cut by 0 bases and J by 4 bases, with 9 bases left in between.

The chain recombines TRBV18 with TRBJ2-3, with 9 positions matching TRBD2. Germline CDR1 is KGHSH and CDR2 is LQKENI. This CDR3 is built from 16 residues. V lost 3 bases to trimming and J lost 5 bases; unmatched junction nucleotides: 9. CDR3 residues: CASSPGYSGSRDTQYF. The CDR3 coding sequence is TGTGCCAGCTCACCGGGATATAGCGGGAGTAGAGATACGCAGTATTTT.

The rearrangement uses TRBV27 and TRBJ1-6; D is undetermined. Germline CDR1 is MNHEY and CDR2 is SMNVEV (reference sequence). The CDR3 totals 14 residues. V was trimmed by 4 bases and J by 6 bases, leaving 10 bases between them. CDR3 in amino acids: CASSSLQFNSPLHF. CDR3 bases: TGTGCCAGCAGTTCGCTACAGTTTAATTCACCCCTCCACTTT.

This clone has more than one count but fewer than ten. The chain links TRBV5-1 to TRBJ2-7; D possibly corresponds to TRBD1 (6 bases). CDR1 is SGHRS, CDR2 YFSETQ, per germline. The V and J ends lost 4 bases and 2 bases respectively, with 13 bases between them. The CDR3 runs 14 residues. This chain's CDR3 is CASSQTGIAYEQYF. The CDR3 DNA sequence: TGCGCCAGCAGCCAAACAGGGATTGCCTACGAGCAGTACTTC.

The chain uses TRBV4-1 and TRBJ1-4, with a possible D match to TRBD1 (5 bases). Germline V gene sequence: CDR1 MGHRA, CDR2 YSYEKL. Trimming removed 0 bases from V and 10 bases from J, with 15 bases in between. CDR3 size: 15 residues. The CDR3 DNA sequence: TGCGCCAGCAGCCAAGAGGGCGGGGGTTCAGGAAAACTGTTTTTT. Its protein product is CASSQEGGGSGKLFF.

The chain combines TRBV27 with TRBJ2-2; D is perhaps TRBD2 (6 bases). Germline V lookup: CDR1 MNHEY, CDR2 SMNVEV (reference sequence). The CDR3 contains 14 residues. The V and J ends lost 4 bases and 6 bases respectively, with 12 bases between them. The CDR3 DNA is TGTGCCAGCAGTTCCTCCTGGGGGGCCGGGGAGCTGTTTTTT. It codes for CASSSSWGAGELFF.

V gene TRBV4-1 combines with J gene TRBJ2-4; the match to TRBD2 covers 9 bases. The CDR3 is 16 amino acids. The V gene end was trimmed by 1 base and the J gene end by 4 bases; junction bases not matched to a gene: 5. In germline, CDR1 is MGHRA, CDR2 YSYEKL. Here the CDR3 reads CASSQVRLAGKNIQYF. In DNA form, the CDR3 reads TGCGCCAGCAGCCAAGTGCGGCTAGCGGGGAAAAACATTCAGTACTTC.

This chain connects TRBV6-1 to TRBJ1-5, with D maybe TRBD1 (5 bases). This CDR3 has 15 amino acids. Germline CDR1 and CDR2: MNHNS and SASEGT. V was cut by 4 bases and J by 0 bases, with 10 bases left in between. CDR3 in DNA: TGTGCCAGCAGTGGTTGGGACTATAGCAATCAGCCCCAGCATTTT. Its translation is CASSGWDYSNQPQHF.

CDR3 protein: CASSSGSKWNSNQPQHF. In nucleotides, the CDR3 is TGTGCCAGCAGTTCGGGTTCGAAATGGAATAGCAATCAGCCCCAGCATTTT. The genes are TRBV28 and TRBJ1-5; D gene ambiguous. This CDR3 is built from 17 residues. Germline loops: CDR1 MDHEN, CDR2 SYDVKM. V lost 4 bases to trimming and J lost 0 bases, with 16 bases between them.

CDR3 coding DNA: TGTGCCAGTAGTATAAATGCAGGTGAAAAACTGTTTTTT. This encodes CASSINAGEKLFF. The chain is built from TRBV19 and TRBJ1-4; no firm D call. V gave up 2 bases and J gave up 7 bases, with 8 bases separating them. This CDR3 region has 13 residues. Germline CDR1 is LNHDA and CDR2 is SQIVND (reference sequence).

In DNA, the CDR3 is TGTGCCAGCAGCTCGGGACAGCCTTCCTATGGCTACACCTTC. Translation: CASSSGQPSYGYTF. This sequence joins TRBV7-2 and TRBJ1-2; TRBD1 matches at 7 bases. There are 14 residues in the CDR3. Trimming at V came to 4 bases and at J to 4 bases, leaving 6 bases not matched to a gene. The germline V gene has CDR1 SGHTA and CDR2 FQGNSA.

The chain uses TRBV7-8 and TRBJ1-2; 8 bases line up with TRBD1. Germline V gives CDR1 SGHVS, CDR2 FQNEAQ. This CDR3 is 15 amino acids long. V was clipped by 1 base and J by 5 bases; unmatched bases: 6. DNA for the CDR3: TGTGCCAGCAGCTTAGTAGCAGGGGGCAAGTATGGCTACACCTTC. Translation gives CASSLVAGGKYGYTF.

This sequence joins TRBV27 and TRBJ2-1, with 10 bases lining up with TRBD2. The trim removed 8 bases at V and 3 bases at J, leaving 13 bases unmatched. CDR1 MNHEY and CDR2 SMNVEV come from the germline V gene (reference sequence). This CDR3 region has 17 residues. CDR3 in amino acids: CASSPALAGEFYNEQFF. The CDR3 coding sequence is TGTGCCAGCTCACCCGCTCTAGCGGGAGAATTCTACAATGAGCAGTTCTTC.

The chain combines TRBV11-1 with TRBJ2-2; TRBD1 matches at 7 bases. Unmatched junction bases numbered 8, after V lost 7 bases and J lost 3 bases. CDR3 length: 15 amino acids. Germline loops: CDR1 SGHAT, CDR2 FQDESV (reference sequence). DNA for the CDR3: TGTGCCAGCAACCGACAGGGAATGTACACCGGGGAGCTGTTTTTT. This encodes CASNRQGMYTGELFF.

In regard to this clone: The junction departs from germline at one end; a sequencing error may be responsible. The rearrangement links TRBV11-3 to TRBJ2-2; weak D call: TRBD2 (6 bases). CDR3 size: 15 residues. Germline loops: CDR1 SGHNT, CDR2 YENEEA. This CDR3 is CASSLAQGGTGELLF. CDR3 DNA sequence: TGTGCCAGCAGCTTAGCCCAGGGAGGAACCGGGGAGCTGCTTTTT.

V and J are TRBV5-1 and TRBJ2-7, with 8 bases aligning to TRBD2. Losses at the gene ends were 5 bases for V and 3 bases for J; bases not matched to a gene: 10. Germline V gene data show CDR1 as SGHRS and CDR2 as YFSETQ. The CDR3 extends over 15 amino acids. CDR3 region: CASSTGREAYYEQYF. The CDR3 nucleotides read TGCGCCAGCAGTACGGGGCGGGAGGCGTACTACGAGCAGTACTTC.

This clone was counted a single time. The V call is TRBV6-5, the J call TRBJ2-7; D is possibly TRBD1 (6 bases). Trimming cost V 5 bases and J 3 bases, with 14 bases left between them. CDR3 length: 14 residues. Germline CDR1 MNHEY, CDR2 SVGAGI. This CDR3 reads CASSPDSSFYEQYF. CDR3 DNA sequence: TGTGCCAGCAGTCCGGACAGCAGTTTCTACGAGCAGTACTTC.